This T cell receptor (beta chain) stems from a study of vaccination effects on CD4 cells after COVID-19. Across the study: The second dose preceded post-vaccine samples by a median of 72 days.

This table comes from immunoSEQ multiplex PCR, and its TCRdb copy is limited to in-frame clones, with some not included. The data hold 17,000 or so clones, with approximately 82% observed a single time. CDR1 and CDR2 (germline): SGHDT, YYEEEE. CDR3 length: 19 amino acids. After removal of 4 bases from V and 2 bases from J, the junction contained 13 bases not matched to a gene. Before sequencing took place, the ViraFEST assay used viral peptide pools to expand antigen-specific CD4+ T cells. The culture ran for 10 days before CD4+ T cells were isolated. According to PCR results, the person was infected with SARS-CoV-2 between March and December 2020. Each person got two doses of an mRNA SARS-CoV-2 vaccine, BNT162b2 or mRNA-1273. On this clone: Antigen unknown.

The genes are TRBV5-6 and TRBJ1-4; TRBD1 agrees at 11 bases. The material was CD4+ T cells from PBMCs cultured with SARS-CoV-2 spike peptides, obtained after COVID-19 vaccination. This TCR derives from a human donor who had a prior SARS-CoV-2 infection. The CDR3 sequence: CASSQIRDRGFSTNEKLFF. The CDR3, as DNA: TGTGCCAGCAGCCAGATAAGGGACAGGGGGTTTTCTACTAATGAAAAACTGTTTTTT.